This T cell receptor (beta chain) was captured by sequencing in a study of beta chain features in type 1 diabetes. Findings and caveats of the study: Within patients, naive, central memory and Treg TCRB repertoires seemed more similar than within healthy donors. TCRB CDR3s from Type 1 diabetes patients were moderately but significantly shorter in all four CD4+ subsets.

Expressed TCRB transcripts were sequenced, since all the RNA that had been isolated was reverse transcribed. Naive, central memory and regulatory T cell samples came to a mean of about 3.9 million reads. The table came from immunoSEQ multiplex PCR; TCRdb's copy has only in-frame clones and leaves some out. The data hold about 300,000 clones, with around an eighth observed a single time. This CDR3 contains 19 residues. Germline V gene lookup returns CDR1 SEHNR and CDR2 FQNEAQ (reference sequence). Unmatched junction bases numbered 17, after V lost 2 bases and J lost 4 bases. There was one heparinised blood draw per donor, averaging about 100 mL. Stem cell-like memory, regulatory, central memory and naive CD4+ cells were sorted via CD45RO/CCR7/CD25/CD127/CD95/CD27. Remarks on this clone: The antigen is unknown.

This clonotype was obtained from a woman aged 18-29 years with type 1 diabetes. Input material: naive CD4+ T cells from blood. The rearrangement joins TRBV7-9 to TRBJ2-7, with 10 bases that match TRBD1. The CDR3 region has the DNA TGTGCCAGCAGCTTAAAGCTTTGGTCCGGGACAGGGGAAAAATACGAGCAGTACGTC. It encodes CASSLKLWSGTGEKYEQYV.